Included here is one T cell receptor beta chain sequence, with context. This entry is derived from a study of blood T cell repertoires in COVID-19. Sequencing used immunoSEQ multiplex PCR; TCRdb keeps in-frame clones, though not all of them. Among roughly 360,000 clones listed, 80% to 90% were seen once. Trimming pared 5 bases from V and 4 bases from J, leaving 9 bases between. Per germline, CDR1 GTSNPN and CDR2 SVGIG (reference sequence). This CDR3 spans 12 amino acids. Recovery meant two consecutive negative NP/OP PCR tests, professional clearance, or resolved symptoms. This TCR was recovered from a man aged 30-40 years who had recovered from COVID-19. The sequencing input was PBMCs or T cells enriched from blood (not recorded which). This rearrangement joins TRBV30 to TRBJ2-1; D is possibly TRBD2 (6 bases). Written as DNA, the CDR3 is TGTGCCTGGCGGGGAGGATACAATGAGCAGTTCTTC. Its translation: CAWRGGYNEQFF.